The T cell receptor beta chain under discussion was sequenced for a study of T cell changes during pregnancy in multiple sclerosis. TCRdb keeps only in-frame clones here, not all; method: immunoSEQ multiplex PCR. The profile shows approximately 40,000 clones, about 88% of them singletons. Trimming stripped 6 bases from V and 0 bases from J, with 12 bases between. The germline gives CDR1 MNHEY, CDR2 SVGAGI. CDR3 size: 15 residues. V gene TRBV6-5 combines with J gene TRBJ1-3, with a tentative D call TRBD1 (5 bases). The sequences come from CD4+ T cells from peripheral blood mononuclear cells, collected in the second trimester of pregnancy. The origin of this receptor is a female donor with multiple sclerosis, enrolled in a pregnancy study. Here the CDR3 DNA reads TGTGCCAGCAGCCTGGGGGGTTCCTCTGGAAACACCATATATTTT. Its translation is CASSLGGSSGNTIYF.